Listed here are 21 T cell receptor beta chains from one sample, sequenced in a study of cytomegalovirus exposure and HLA in healthy donors. The primer mix had 60 Vbeta and 13 Jbeta primers. Libraries were prepared by immunoSEQ multiplex PCR; TCRdb keeps only in-frame clonotypes and omits some of them. The sample lists about 130,000 clones, roughly 74% occurring once. The sequenced material came from PBMCs. Every receptor here comes from a woman between 45 and 65 years old in good health and CMV-seropositive.

The V gene is TRBV7-7, the J gene TRBJ2-5; D might be TRBD2 (5 bases). The CDR3 covers 13 residues. Germline CDR1 is SSHAT and CDR2 is FNYEAQ (reference sequence). V gave up 5 bases and J gave up 4 bases, with 11 bases separating them. The CDR3 coding sequence is TGTGCCAGCAGCCTAAATCGGGGAGAGACCCAGTACTTC. Protein product: CASSLNRGETQYF. Looking up the rest from reference TRBV7-7 and TRBJ2-5 gives the full variable domain: GAGVSQSPRYKVTKRGQDVTLRCDPISSHATLYWYQQALGQGPEFLTYFNYEAQPDKSGLPSDRFSAERPEGSISTLTIQRTEQRDSAMYRCASSLNRGETQYFGPGTRLLVL.

This clone was observed a few times. The chain uses TRBV25-1 and TRBJ2-1; 15 bases agree with TRBD2. The CDR3 contains 17 residues. Unmatched junction bases numbered 10, after V lost 6 bases and J lost 7 bases. Germline V lookup: CDR1 MGHDK, CDR2 SYGVNS. In nucleotides, the CDR3 is TGTGCCAGCAGCGGACTAGCGGGGGGGCCGTTTTTGAATGAGCAGTTCTTC. The encoded protein is CASSGLAGGPFLNEQFF.

This chain connects TRBV5-4 to TRBJ1-2; TRBD1 is a possible D gene (5 bases). Trimming stripped 0 bases from V and 7 bases from J, with 7 bases between. Germline CDR1 SGHNT, CDR2 YYREEE (reference sequence). The CDR3 has 12 residues. The CDR3 protein is CASSLGGGGYTF. As DNA, the CDR3 is TGTGCCAGCAGCTTGGGGGGGGGTGGCTACACCTTC.

The genes are TRBV5-1 and TRBJ2-3; maybe TRBD2 (6 bases). Trimming removed 4 bases at V and 2 bases at J, with 17 bases between. This CDR3 contains 16 residues. From germline, CDR1 is SGHRS and CDR2 YFSETQ. The CDR3, as DNA: TGCGCCAGCAGCCTGGGGGGAGACCTTTCCACAGATACGCAGTATTTT. Translating gives CASSLGGDLSTDTQYF.

This chain joins TRBV5-1 and TRBJ2-3, with 7 bases fitting TRBD2. This CDR3 comprises 14 residues. V lost 4 bases to trimming and J lost 2 bases; unmatched junction nucleotides: 4. The V gene's germline CDR1 is SGHRS and CDR2 YFSETQ. CDR3 residues: CASSTRGFTDTQYF. CDR3 DNA sequence: TGCGCCAGCAGCACGCGGGGGTTCACAGATACGCAGTATTTT.

This clone has more than one count but fewer than ten. This rearrangement joins TRBV10-3 to TRBJ1-2; D is unresolved. CDR1 and CDR2 (germline): ENHRY, SYGVKD. V lost 11 bases and J 3 bases, leaving 13 bases between the germline ends. CDR3 size: 12 residues. CDR3 sequence reads: CAPVGKDYGYTF. CDR3 bases: TGTGCCCCCGTCGGGAAGGACTATGGCTACACCTTC.

V is TRBV7-6 and J is TRBJ2-5, with a weak D call TRBD2 (7 bases). The CDR3 contains 13 residues. Trimming removed 1 base from V and 7 bases from J, with 10 bases in between. The germline V gene encodes CDR1 SGHVS and CDR2 FNYEAQ. This CDR3 reads CASSLEGGGTQYF. The CDR3 DNA is TGTGCCAGCAGCTTAGAAGGGGGGGGGACCCAGTACTTC. The variable domain in full, completed from reference TRBV7-6 and TRBJ2-5, reads GAGVSQSPRYKVTKRGQDVALRCDPISGHVSLYWYRQALGQGPEFLTYFNYEAQQDKSGLPNDRFSAERPEGSISTLTIQRTEQRDSAMYRCASSLEGGGTQYFGPGTRLLVL.

V gene TRBV20-1 combines with J gene TRBJ2-7; possibly TRBD1 for D (5 bases). The ends were cut back, 5 bases at V and 5 bases at J, with 10 bases in the middle. The CDR3 contains 11 residues. The germline V gene has CDR1 DFQATT and CDR2 SNEGSKA (reference sequence). CDR3 nucleotide sequence: TGCAGTGCTGGTCACAGGAACGAGCAGTACTTC. This gives the protein CSAGHRNEQYF.

A single count supports this clone. DNA of the CDR3: TGTGCCAGCAGCCCGGAGCGGGGGACAGATACGCAGTATTTT. Protein: CASSPERGTDTQYF. The genes are TRBV7-9 and TRBJ2-3; TRBD2 matches at 8 bases. Germline CDR1 SEHNR, CDR2 FQNEAQ (reference sequence). Unmatched junction bases numbered 4, after V lost 5 bases and J lost 3 bases. CDR3 size: 14 residues. The complete variable domain, with remaining parts taken from reference TRBV7-9 and TRBJ2-3, reads DTGVSQNPRHKITKRGQNVTFRCDPISEHNRLYWYRQTLGQGPEFLTYFQNEAQLEKSRLLSDRFSAERPKGSFSTLEIQRTEQGDSAMYLCASSPERGTDTQYFGPGTRLTVL.

This chain connects TRBV7-6 to TRBJ2-5, with D tentatively TRBD2 (6 bases). CDR3 size: 15 residues. Between the trimmed V and J ends, which lost 4 bases and 0 bases, there was a span of 12 bases. In germline, CDR1 is SGHVS, CDR2 FNYEAQ. The CDR3 coding sequence is TGTGCCAGCAGCTCCGGACTATCGTACCAAGAGACCCAGTACTTC. The encoded protein is CASSSGLSYQETQYF.

The chain couples TRBV5-4 to TRBJ2-2, with TRBD1 identical over 7 bases. This CDR3 is 15 amino acids long. V lost 4 bases to trimming and J lost 4 bases; unmatched junction nucleotides: 7. In germline, CDR1 is SGHNT, CDR2 YYREEE (reference sequence). The CDR3 coding sequence is TGTGCCAGCAGCCCGACAGGGTTCGGCACCGGGGAGCTGTTTTTT. This sequence encodes CASSPTGFGTGELFF.

This chain joins TRBV5-1 and TRBJ2-7, with TRBD1 identical over 7 bases. Germline CDR1 reads SGHRS; CDR2 reads YFSETQ. With V trimmed by 4 bases and J by 1 base, 8 bases remained unmatched. The CDR3 totals 15 residues. CDR3 sequence reads: CASSRDSRTSYEQYF. The CDR3 bases are TGCGCCAGCAGCAGGGACAGCCGAACGTCCTACGAGCAGTACTTC.

The V gene is TRBV5-4, the J gene TRBJ2-5; D is perhaps TRBD1 (6 bases). The CDR3 sequence is 13 residues long. Germline CDR1 SGHNT, CDR2 YYREEE (reference sequence). Deletions cut 1 base from V and 5 bases from J, with 9 bases between. In DNA, the CDR3 is TGTGCCAGCAGCTTGCGGCAGGGGGAGACCCAGTACTTC. Residues: CASSLRQGETQYF.

This chain connects TRBV11-3 to TRBJ1-6; D is unresolved. Between the trimmed V and J ends, which lost 8 bases and 10 bases, there was a span of 15 bases. The germline gives CDR1 SGHNT, CDR2 YENEEA. The CDR3 is 13 residues long. The CDR3 DNA sequence: TGTGCCAGCGGTAAGGTCGGAGGGTCACCCCTCCACTTT. Translating it yields CASGKVGGSPLHF.

This sequence joins TRBV5-6 and TRBJ2-3; 8 bases match TRBD2. J was trimmed by 2 bases and V by 4 bases; bases with no gene match: 6. The germline CDR1 and CDR2 sequences are SGHDT and YYEEEE. The CDR3 has 15 amino acids. This CDR3 is CASSVGGAPTDTQYF. The CDR3 region has the DNA TGTGCCAGCAGCGTCGGGGGGGCCCCCACAGATACGCAGTATTTT.

This clone has just one count. The J gene is TRBJ2-7, the V gene TRBV7-9; tentatively, D is TRBD2 (5 bases). CDR1 SEHNR and CDR2 FQNEAQ come from the germline V gene (reference sequence). The length of the CDR3 is 12 residues. V was trimmed by 11 bases and J by 1 base, leaving 12 bases between them. DNA of the CDR3: TGTGCCTCCGGGGTCTCTTCCTACGAGCAGTACTTC. Translated: CASGVSSYEQYF.

V and J are TRBV28 and TRBJ1-5; D unresolved. The CDR3 contains 13 residues. Trimming took off 6 bases at V and 9 bases at J, with 15 bases between the two ends. The germline V gene encodes CDR1 MDHEN and CDR2 SYDVKM. The CDR3 sequence is CASRLETHRPQHF. CDR3 DNA: TGTGCCAGCAGACTAGAAACCCACCGGCCCCAGCATTTT.

The rearrangement links TRBV6-1 to TRBJ2-2, with a possible D match to TRBD1 (5 bases). The CDR3 runs to 14 residues. Germline CDR1 MNHNS, CDR2 SASEGT. Trimming left V 10 bases short and J 4 bases short, with 16 bases between. The CDR3, as DNA: TGTGCCACTCATATCACAGGCCCCACCGGGGAGCTGTTTTTT. Protein product: CATHITGPTGELFF.

The chain recombines TRBV7-2 with TRBJ2-5; TRBD2 matches 9 bases. The CDR3 loop spans 16 amino acids. With V trimmed by 4 bases and J by 5 bases, 11 bases remained unmatched. CDR1 SGHTA and CDR2 FQGNSA come from the germline V gene. The CDR3 DNA sequence: TGTGCCAGCAGCTACCGACCGGGACTAGCCGGGGAGACCCAGTACTTC. The encoded protein is CASSYRPGLAGETQYF.

This clone was detected once. The chain carries TRBV18 and TRBJ2-7; 7 bases are a match to TRBD2. Germline V gene data show CDR1 as KGHSH and CDR2 as LQKENI. V gave up 4 bases and J gave up 2 bases; unmatched junction bases: 2. This CDR3 has 13 amino acids. This chain's CDR3 is CASSLREAYEQYF. The CDR3 nucleotides read TGTGCCAGCTCACTCCGGGAGGCCTACGAGCAGTACTTC.

V and J are TRBV6-1 and TRBJ2-7, with D hard to call. V lost 7 bases and J 2 bases, leaving 12 bases between the germline ends. The CDR3 has 13 amino acids. Per the germline V gene, CDR1 is MNHNS and CDR2 is SASEGT. DNA of the CDR3: TGTGCCAGCATCCATCCCCCCCCCTACGAGCAGTACTTC. Translated, it gives CASIHPPPYEQYF.